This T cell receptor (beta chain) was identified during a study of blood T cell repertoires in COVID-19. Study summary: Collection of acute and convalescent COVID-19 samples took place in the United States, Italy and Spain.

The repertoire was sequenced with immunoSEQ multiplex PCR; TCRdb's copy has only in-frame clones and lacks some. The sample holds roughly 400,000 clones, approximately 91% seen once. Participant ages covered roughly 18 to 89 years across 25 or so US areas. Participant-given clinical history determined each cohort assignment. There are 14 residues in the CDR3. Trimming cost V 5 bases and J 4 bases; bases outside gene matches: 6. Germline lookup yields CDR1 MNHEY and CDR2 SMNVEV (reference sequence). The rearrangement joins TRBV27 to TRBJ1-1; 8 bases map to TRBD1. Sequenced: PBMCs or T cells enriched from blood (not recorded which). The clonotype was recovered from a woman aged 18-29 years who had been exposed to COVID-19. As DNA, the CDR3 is TGTGCCAGCAGTCCCTGGACAGGGAGCACTGAAGCTTTCTTT. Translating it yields CASSPWTGSTEAFF.